This T cell receptor (beta chain) was sequenced for a study of blood T cell repertoires in COVID-19. Study context: Some COVID-19 samples were acute and others convalescent; all came from the United States, Italy and Spain.

Some clones are missing from TCRdb's copy, which holds only in-frame ones; the method was immunoSEQ multiplex PCR. The sample records approximately 380,000 clones, approximately 89% being singletons. Per germline, CDR1 SQVTM and CDR2 ANQGSEA. CDR3 size: 15 residues. Trimming took off 2 bases at V and 2 bases at J, with 15 bases between the two ends. The sample holds one count of this clone. This TCR was recovered from a woman in her 40s who had been exposed to COVID-19. The sample consisted of PBMCs or T cells enriched from blood (not recorded which). The chain recombines TRBV29-1 with TRBJ1-2; D gene uncertain. DNA for the CDR3: TGCAGCGTTGAACCTCCGTTGGGCCGAAACTATGGCTACACCTTC. The encoded protein is CSVEPPLGRNYGYTF.